Below are 19 T cell receptor beta chains sequenced from a single sample in a study of T cell repertoires in cytomegalovirus infection. One entry per CDR3 protein results from TCRdb running MiXCR on the reads. The repertoire includes over 250,000 distinct CDR3 sequences, roughly 25% of them detected once, and around 13% sits in the top ten. The sequencing input was PBMCs. These receptors all stem from a human donor in good health (CMV status not recorded). Some clones in this sample may be carry-over from other donors' samples.

This clonotype has a handful of counts. The chain links TRBV7-7 to TRBJ2-1; D is perhaps TRBD2 (7 bases). The CDR3 is 13 amino acids. Germline V gene data show CDR1 as SSHAT and CDR2 as FNYEAQ (reference sequence). Trimming shortened V by 5 bases and J by 10 bases, and 15 bases separated the two germline ends. The CDR3 loop is CASSEKGGGEQFF. CDR3 coding DNA: TGTGCCAGCAGCGAAAAGGGGGGGGGAGAGCAGTTCTTC.

This clonotype was found many times. One end of the junction does not line up with germline, which may come from a read error. This chain uses TRBV6-2 or TRBV6-3 with TRBJ1-5, with a possible D match to TRBD1 (5 bases). The CDR3 extends over 15 amino acids. The germline CDR1 and CDR2 sequences are MNHEY and SVGEGT. CDR3 loop: CASRYSREWNQPQHF. The CDR3 DNA follows: TGTGCCAGCAGGTACTCCAGGGAGTGGAATCAGCCCCAGCATTTT.

This clonotype showed up just a few times. The gene calls are TRBV28 and TRBJ1-2, with D perhaps TRBD1 (6 bases). Per the germline V gene, CDR1 is MDHEN and CDR2 is SYDVKM. V shed 3 bases and J shed 0 bases, with 14 bases lying between them. The CDR3 has 16 residues. The CDR3 protein is CASSLRQARANYGYTF. DNA for the CDR3: TGTGCCAGCAGTTTGCGACAGGCACGAGCTAACTATGGCTACACCTTC.

Many counts were recorded for this clonotype. The chain joins TRBV7-2 to TRBJ2-7; TRBD1 agrees at 10 bases. V gave up 5 bases and J gave up 12 bases; unmatched junction bases: 10. The CDR3 totals 13 residues. CDR1 is SGHTA, CDR2 FQGNSA, per germline. CDR3 DNA: TGTGCCAGCAGCCCCAGGACAGGGGGGACCCGGTACTTC. This translates into CASSPRTGGTRYF.

The rearrangement links TRBV11-2 to TRBJ2-3; D is uncertain. Germline V lookup: CDR1 SGHAT, CDR2 FQNNGV. V lost 1 base and J lost 2, with 7 bases in between. The CDR3 consists of 14 residues. The CDR3 is CASSLVSYTDTQYF. CDR3 in DNA: TGTGCCAGCAGCTTAGTTAGTTACACAGATACGCAGTATTTT.

The V call is TRBV11-2, the J call TRBJ2-1, with 9 bases fitting TRBD1. CDR1 is SGHAT and CDR2 is FQNNGV in the germline V gene. The length of the CDR3 is 14 residues. Losses at the gene ends were 6 bases for V and 3 bases for J; bases not matched to a gene: 3. In DNA form, the CDR3 reads TGTGCCAGCAGGGGACAGGGTTACTACAATGAGCAGTTCTTC. It translates to CASRGQGYYNEQFF. Full variable domain (rest looked up from reference TRBV11-2 and TRBJ2-1): EAGVAQSPRYKIIEKRQSVAFWCNPISGHATLYWYQQILGQGPKLLIQFQNNGVVDDSQLPKDRFSAERLKGVDSTLKIQPAKLEDSAVYLCASRGQGYYNEQFFGPGTRLTVL.

Concerning this clonotype: Since the CDR3 does not end with the conserved phenylalanine or tryptophan, this likely comes from a read error. The chain recombines TRBV7-9 with TRBJ2-5; tentatively, D is TRBD1 (5 bases). The V end was cut by 8 bases, the J end by 1 base, with 14 bases between. Germline CDR1 and CDR2: SEHNR and FQNEAQ (reference sequence). The length of the CDR3 is 14 residues. The CDR3 reads CASGGLGPQETQYL. CDR3 coding DNA: TGTGCCAGCGGTGGGCTGGGGCCCCAAGAGACCCAGTACCTC.

This clonotype occurred once. J is TRBJ1-5 and V is TRBV11-2, with D uncertain. The CDR3 consists of 13 residues. V was pared by 3 bases and J by 5 bases, with 8 bases between. CDR1 SGHAT and CDR2 FQNNGV come from the germline V gene. CDR3 residues: CASSLNWDQPQHF. The CDR3 DNA is TGTGCCAGCAGCTTGAACTGGGATCAGCCCCAGCATTTT.

V is TRBV12-3 or TRBV12-4 and J is TRBJ1-2, with TRBD1 matching over 10 bases. With 6 bases clipped from V and 3 bases from J, the junction kept 7 bases outside the gene matches. This CDR3 has 15 residues. The CDR3 sequence is CASSPDRGRDYGYTF. As DNA, the CDR3 is TGTGCCAGCAGCCCGGACAGGGGGAGAGACTATGGCTACACCTTC.

This clonotype was seen at least ten times. The CDR3 region is CASSYDLQGGLNTEAFF. CDR3 sequence (DNA): TGCGCCAGCAGCTACGATCTGCAGGGGGGACTGAACACTGAAGCTTTCTTT. J is TRBJ1-1 and V is TRBV5-1; 7 nucleotides line up with TRBD1. V gave up 3 bases and J gave up 0 bases; unmatched junction bases: 11. The CDR3 sequence is 17 residues long. The V gene's germline CDR1 is SGHRS and CDR2 YFSETQ.

The chain combines TRBV2 with TRBJ2-5, with D tentatively TRBD2 (7 bases). The length of the CDR3 is 14 residues. The V end was cut by 3 bases, the J end by 5 bases, with 13 bases between. Germline V gene sequence: CDR1 SNHLY, CDR2 FYNNEI. The CDR3 region has the DNA TGTGCCAGCAGTGAGGTCCGCGGGGGCGAGACCCAGTACTTC. Protein: CASSEVRGGETQYF.

This clonotype was detected many times. The chain couples TRBV7-2 to TRBJ1-5; D remains ambiguous. This CDR3 has 13 amino acids. Deletions cut 3 bases from V and 7 bases from J, with 10 bases between. Per germline, CDR1 SGHTA and CDR2 FQGNSA. DNA for the CDR3: TGTGCCAGCAGCTTGGCCCGGAGACAGCCCCAGCATTTT. Encoded protein: CASSLARRQPQHF.

This rearrangement joins TRBV14 to TRBJ1-3; D uncertain. This CDR3 is 16 amino acids long. V was shortened by 4 bases and J by 4 bases, with 17 bases between the two germline ends. Germline CDR1 SGHDN, CDR2 FVKESK. CDR3 protein: CASSLVLGLGGNTIYF. In DNA form, the CDR3 reads TGTGCCAGCAGCCTGGTGCTGGGATTAGGCGGAAACACCATATATTTT.

This clonotype was detected a few times. CDR3 nucleotide sequence: TGTGCCACCAGCCCGCAGGGGGCATTGAATGAGCAGTTCTTC. It specifies CATSPQGALNEQFF. The V call is TRBV15, the J call TRBJ2-1, with 8 bases that match TRBD1. CDR1 is LNHNV and CDR2 is YYDKDF in the germline V gene (reference sequence). Trimming took 5 bases from V and 7 from J; bases not matched to a gene: 7. This CDR3 has 14 amino acids.

This clonotype was seen a few times. The chain uses TRBV12-3 or TRBV12-4 and TRBJ2-4; D call uncertain. V was clipped by 3 bases and J by 0 bases, with 9 bases between them. The CDR3 is made up of 15 amino acids. The CDR3 DNA sequence: TGTGCCAGCAGTTTTCGCAGTGGAGCCAAAAACATTCAGTACTTC. Amino acid sequence: CASSFRSGAKNIQYF.

In this sample, this clonotype turned up a few times. The rearrangement joins TRBV7-2 to TRBJ1-1, with D uncertain. The CDR3 is 13 residues long. Germline CDR1 reads SGHTA; CDR2 reads FQGNSA. The germline V and J ends were trimmed by 6 bases and 0 bases, with 8 bases remaining between them. The CDR3 region has the DNA TGTGCCAGCAGATCAAACATGAACACTGAAGCTTTCTTT. It translates to CASRSNMNTEAFF.

V and J are TRBV5-6 and TRBJ2-5, with 8 nucleotides matching TRBD1. The CDR3 contains 15 residues. The germline CDR1 and CDR2 sequences are SGHDT and YYEEEE. V trimming: 4 bases; J trimming: 0 bases; junction bases outside the gene matches: 5. The CDR3 sequence is CASSRQGAYQETQYF. DNA for the CDR3: TGTGCCAGCAGCCGGCAGGGGGCTTACCAAGAGACCCAGTACTTC. Looking up the rest from reference TRBV5-6 and TRBJ2-5 gives the full variable domain: DAGVTQSPTHLIKTRGQQVTLRCSPKSGHDTVSWYQQALGQGPQFIFQYYEEEERQRGNFPDRFSGHQFPNYSSELNVNALLLGDSALYLCASSRQGAYQETQYFGPGTRLLVL.

This clonotype was seen a few times. The chain couples TRBV7-2 to TRBJ1-6; D is unresolved. Germline CDR1 reads SGHTA; CDR2 reads FQGNSA. This CDR3 contains 15 residues. With 0 bases removed from V and 7 bases from J, the gap between germline ends came to 10 bases. The CDR3 protein is CASSLAPDGNSPLHF. CDR3 nucleotide sequence: TGTGCCAGCAGCTTAGCCCCGGACGGGAATTCACCCCTCCACTTT.

The chain couples TRBV5-1 to TRBJ1-2; D ambiguous. V gave up 2 bases and J gave up 6 bases, with 8 bases separating them. In germline, CDR1 is SGHRS, CDR2 YFSETQ. This CDR3 spans 12 amino acids. The CDR3 DNA follows: TGCGCCAGCAGCTTTAATCGGGATGGCTACACCTTC. Its protein product is CASSFNRDGYTF.